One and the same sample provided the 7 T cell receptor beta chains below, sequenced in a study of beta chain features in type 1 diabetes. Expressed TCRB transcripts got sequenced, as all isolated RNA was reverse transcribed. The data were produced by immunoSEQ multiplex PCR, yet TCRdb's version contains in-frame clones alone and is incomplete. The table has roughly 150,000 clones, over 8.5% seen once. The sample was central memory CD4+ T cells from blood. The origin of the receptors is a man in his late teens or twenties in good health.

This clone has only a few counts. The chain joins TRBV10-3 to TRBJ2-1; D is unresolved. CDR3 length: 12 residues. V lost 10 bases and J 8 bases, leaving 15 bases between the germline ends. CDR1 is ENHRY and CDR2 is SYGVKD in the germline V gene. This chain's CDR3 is CATHGRDDEQFF. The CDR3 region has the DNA TGTGCCACCCATGGCCGCGATGATGAGCAGTTCTTC.

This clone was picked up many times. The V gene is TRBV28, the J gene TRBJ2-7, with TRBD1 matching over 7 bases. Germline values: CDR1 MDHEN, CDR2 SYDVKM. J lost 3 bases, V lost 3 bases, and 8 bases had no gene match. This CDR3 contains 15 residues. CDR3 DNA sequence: TGTGCCAGCAGTTTTATTCGGGACAGTTACTACGAGCAGTACTTC. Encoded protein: CASSFIRDSYYEQYF.

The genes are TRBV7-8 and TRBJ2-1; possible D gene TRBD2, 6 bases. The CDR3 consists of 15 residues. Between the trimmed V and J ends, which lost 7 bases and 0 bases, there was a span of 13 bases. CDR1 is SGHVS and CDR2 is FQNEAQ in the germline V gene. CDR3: CASKAGRGSYNEQFF. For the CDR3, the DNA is TGTGCCAGCAAGGCGGGGAGAGGCTCCTACAATGAGCAGTTCTTC.

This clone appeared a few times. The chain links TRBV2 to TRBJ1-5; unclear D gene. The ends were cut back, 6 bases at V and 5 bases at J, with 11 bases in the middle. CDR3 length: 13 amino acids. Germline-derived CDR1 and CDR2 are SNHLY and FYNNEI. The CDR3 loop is CASRNIRDQPQHF. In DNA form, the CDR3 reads TGTGCCAGCAGGAACATACGGGATCAGCCCCAGCATTTT. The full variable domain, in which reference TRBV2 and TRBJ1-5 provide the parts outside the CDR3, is EPEVTQTPSHQVTQMGQEVILRCVPISNHLYFYWYRQILGQKVEFLVSFYNNEISEKSEIFDDQFSVERPDGSNFTLKIRSTKLEDSAMYFCASRNIRDQPQHFGDGTRLSIL.

The CDR3 sequence: CASSLVGTSTDTQYF. The CDR3, as DNA: TGTGCCAGCAGCTTAGTAGGGACTAGCACAGATACGCAGTATTTT. The genes are TRBV7-2 and TRBJ2-3; tentatively, D is TRBD2 (6 bases). The CDR3 totals 15 residues. Germline V gene sequence: CDR1 SGHTA, CDR2 FQGNSA. Trimming stripped 1 base from V and 0 bases from J, with 8 bases between.

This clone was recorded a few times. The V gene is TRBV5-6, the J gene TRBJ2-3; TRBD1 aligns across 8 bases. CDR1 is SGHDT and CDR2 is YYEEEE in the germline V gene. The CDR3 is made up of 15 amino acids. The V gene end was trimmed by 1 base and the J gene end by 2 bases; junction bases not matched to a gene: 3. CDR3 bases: TGTGCCAGCAGCTTGCAGACAGGGGCCACAGATACGCAGTATTTT. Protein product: CASSLQTGATDTQYF.

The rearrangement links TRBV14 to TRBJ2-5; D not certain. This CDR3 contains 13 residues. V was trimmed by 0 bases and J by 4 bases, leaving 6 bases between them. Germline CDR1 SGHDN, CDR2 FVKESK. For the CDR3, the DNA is TGTGCCAGCAGCCAAGATTCATTAGAGACCCAGTACTTC. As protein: CASSQDSLETQYF.